Sequencing of this T cell receptor (beta chain) was carried out in a study of blood T cell repertoires in COVID-19. Data came from immunoSEQ multiplex PCR; TCRdb stores just in-frame clones and leaves some out. The sample carries around 110,000 clones, about 90% recorded once. CDR3 length equals 15 residues. J lost 6 bases, V lost 0 bases, and 0 bases had no gene match. CDR1 is KGHSH and CDR2 is LQKENI in the germline V gene. The sample taken for sequencing was peripheral blood. The origin of this receptor is a man aged 35 to 55 with active or convalescent COVID-19. The chain couples TRBV18 to TRBJ2-7, with 15 positions matching TRBD2. CDR3 sequence reads: CASSPPGLAGGEQYF. CDR3 sequence (DNA): TGTGCCAGCTCACCACCGGGACTAGCGGGAGGCGAGCAGTACTTC.